This note documents a single TCR beta chain sequence. Its antigen remains unidentified. V gave up 5 bases and J gave up 3 bases; unmatched junction bases: 8. Germline assignment: CDR1 SGHTA and CDR2 FQGNSA. The CDR3 runs 16 residues. As every portion of the isolated RNA was reverse transcribed, the sequencing read expressed TCRB transcripts. Assay: immunoSEQ multiplex PCR; the TCRdb copy retains only in-frame clones and omits some. The data contain approximately 37,000 clones, around 60% of them seen just once; the ten biggest clones take up under 2.5%. The data originate from a study of beta chain features in type 1 diabetes. Broader study findings: More deletions and fewer insertions at VDJ junctions were found in patients with type 1 diabetes.

Sequencing used Tregs from blood. This chain uses TRBV7-2 with TRBJ2-3; the match to TRBD2 covers 10 bases. This clonotype was obtained from a woman between 25 and 40 years old in good health. This CDR3 reads CASSPRSGRETDTQYF. The CDR3 coding sequence is TGTGCCAGCAGCCCCAGGAGCGGGAGGGAAACAGATACGCAGTATTTT.